This TCR beta chain was recorded in a study of T cells after yellow fever vaccination. General study results and limits: Highly abundant clonotypes carried over from the bulk population could end up in FACS-sorted repertoires as contaminants. Booster sampling recovered most clones from primary vaccination (around 97% CD4, around 90% CD8).

Worth noting for this clonotype: Its specificity is unknown.

TCRdb processed the 5' RACE reads anew with MiXCR; each CDR3 protein has one entry. In the table there are approximately 300,000 distinct CDR3 sequences, roughly 6.8% of which are singletons. Trimming removed 2 bases at V and 3 bases at J, with 12 bases between. The germline gives CDR1 SGHTA, CDR2 FQGNSA. This CDR3 is 15 amino acids long. The sequencing used PBMCs, collected about 49 days after the first yellow fever vaccination. This clonotype was obtained from a man aged 18 to 29 who received the YFV17D yellow fever vaccine. This chain connects TRBV7-2 to TRBJ2-3; D gene uncertain. The CDR3 region has the DNA TGTGCCAGCAGCTTAATTAAGAGGACGACAGATACGCAGTATTTT. It translates to CASSLIKRTTDTQYF.